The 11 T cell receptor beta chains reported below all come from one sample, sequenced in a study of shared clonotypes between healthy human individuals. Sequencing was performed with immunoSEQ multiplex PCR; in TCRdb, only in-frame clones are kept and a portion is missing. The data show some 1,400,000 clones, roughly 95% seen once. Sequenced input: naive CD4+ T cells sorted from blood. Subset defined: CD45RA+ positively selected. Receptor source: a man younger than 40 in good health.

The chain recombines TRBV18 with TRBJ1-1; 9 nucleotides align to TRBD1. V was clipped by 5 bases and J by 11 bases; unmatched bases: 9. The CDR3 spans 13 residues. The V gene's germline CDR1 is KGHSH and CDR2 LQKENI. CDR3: CASSIGQGSSAFF. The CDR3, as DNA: TGTGCCAGCTCAATCGGACAGGGGAGTTCTGCTTTCTTT.

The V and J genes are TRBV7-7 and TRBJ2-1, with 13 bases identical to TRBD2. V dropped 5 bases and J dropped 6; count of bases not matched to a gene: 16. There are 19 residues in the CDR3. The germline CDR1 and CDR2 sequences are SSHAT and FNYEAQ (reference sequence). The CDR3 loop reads CASSKTTPGLAGPGNEQFF. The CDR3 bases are TGTGCCAGCAGCAAGACGACCCCGGGACTAGCGGGACCCGGCAATGAGCAGTTCTTC.

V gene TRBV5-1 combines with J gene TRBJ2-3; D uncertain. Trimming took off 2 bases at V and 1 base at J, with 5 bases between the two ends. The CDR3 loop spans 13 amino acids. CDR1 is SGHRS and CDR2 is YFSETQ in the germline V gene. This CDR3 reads CASSFWGTDTQYF. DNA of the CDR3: TGCGCCAGCAGCTTTTGGGGCACAGATACGCAGTATTTT.

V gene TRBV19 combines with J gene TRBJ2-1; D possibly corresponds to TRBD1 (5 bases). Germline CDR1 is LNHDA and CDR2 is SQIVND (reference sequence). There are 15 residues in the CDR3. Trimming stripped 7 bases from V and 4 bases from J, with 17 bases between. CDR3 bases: TGTGCCAGTAATGGCAGGGCACCTGGATACAATGAGCAGTTCTTC. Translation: CASNGRAPGYNEQFF.

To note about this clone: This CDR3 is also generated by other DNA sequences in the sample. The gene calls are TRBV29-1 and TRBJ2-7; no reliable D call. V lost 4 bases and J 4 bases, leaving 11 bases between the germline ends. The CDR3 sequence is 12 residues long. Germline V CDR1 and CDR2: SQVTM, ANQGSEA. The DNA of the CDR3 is TGCAGCGTTGGTGGAGATACGTACGAGCAGTACTTC. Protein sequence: CSVGGDTYEQYF.

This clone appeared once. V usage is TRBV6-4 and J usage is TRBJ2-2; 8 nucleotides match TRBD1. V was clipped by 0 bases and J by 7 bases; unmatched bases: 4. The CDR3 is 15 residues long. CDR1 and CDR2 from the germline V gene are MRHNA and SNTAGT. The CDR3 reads CASSDSGTGVGELFF. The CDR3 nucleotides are TGTGCCAGCAGTGACTCGGGGACAGGCGTCGGGGAGCTGTTTTTT.

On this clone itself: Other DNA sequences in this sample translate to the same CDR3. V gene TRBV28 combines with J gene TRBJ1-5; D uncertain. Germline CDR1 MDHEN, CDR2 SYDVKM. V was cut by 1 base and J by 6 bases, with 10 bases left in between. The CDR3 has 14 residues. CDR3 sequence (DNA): TGTGCCAGCAGTTTATCCGGGTTCGGTCAGCCCCAGCATTTT. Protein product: CASSLSGFGQPQHF.

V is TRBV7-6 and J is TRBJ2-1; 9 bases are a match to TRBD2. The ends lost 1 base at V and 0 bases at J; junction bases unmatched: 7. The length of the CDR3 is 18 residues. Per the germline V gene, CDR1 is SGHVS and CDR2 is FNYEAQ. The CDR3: CASSLVGLALPSYNEQFF. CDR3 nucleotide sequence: TGTGCCAGCAGCTTAGTGGGACTAGCCCTCCCCTCCTACAATGAGCAGTTCTTC.

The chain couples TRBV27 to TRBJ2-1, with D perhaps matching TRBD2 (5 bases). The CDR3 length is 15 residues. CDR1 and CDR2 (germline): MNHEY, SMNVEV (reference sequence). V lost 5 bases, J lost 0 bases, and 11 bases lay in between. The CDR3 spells CASSIRTVSYNEQFF. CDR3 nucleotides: TGTGCCAGCAGTATTCGGACTGTCTCCTACAATGAGCAGTTCTTC.

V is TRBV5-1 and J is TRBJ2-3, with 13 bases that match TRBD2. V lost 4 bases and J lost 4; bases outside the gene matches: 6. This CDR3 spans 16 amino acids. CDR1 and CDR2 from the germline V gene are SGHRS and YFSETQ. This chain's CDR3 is CASSPLAGGPSDTQYF. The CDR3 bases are TGCGCCAGCAGCCCACTAGCGGGAGGGCCATCAGATACGCAGTATTTT.

In nucleotides, the CDR3 is TGTGCCAGCAGTGGCAACGCAGGGGAAACCTACTACGAGCAGTACTTC. It encodes CASSGNAGETYYEQYF. The chain combines TRBV6-4 with TRBJ2-7, with D perhaps TRBD1 (6 bases). Germline loops: CDR1 MRHNA, CDR2 SNTAGT. This CDR3 region has 16 residues. Trimming left V 4 bases short and J 3 bases short, with 19 bases between.